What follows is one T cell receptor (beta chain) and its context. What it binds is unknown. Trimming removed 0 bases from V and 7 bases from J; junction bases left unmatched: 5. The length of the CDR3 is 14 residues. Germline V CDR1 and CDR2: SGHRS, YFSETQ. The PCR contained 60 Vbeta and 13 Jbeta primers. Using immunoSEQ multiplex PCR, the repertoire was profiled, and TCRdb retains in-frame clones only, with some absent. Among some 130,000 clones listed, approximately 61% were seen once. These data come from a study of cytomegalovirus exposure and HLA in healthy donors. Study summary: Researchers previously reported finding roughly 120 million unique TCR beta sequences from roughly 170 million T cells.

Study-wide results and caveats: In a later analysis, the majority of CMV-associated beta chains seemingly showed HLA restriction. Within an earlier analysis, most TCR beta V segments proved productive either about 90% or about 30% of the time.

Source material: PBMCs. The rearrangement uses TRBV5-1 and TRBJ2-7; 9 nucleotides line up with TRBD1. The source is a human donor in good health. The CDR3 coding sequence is TGCGCCAGCAGCTTGGACAGGGGGCATGGTGAGCAGTACTTC. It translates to CASSLDRGHGEQYF.